This T cell receptor beta chain was sequenced during a study of T-cell memory formation after mild COVID-19. In TCRdb, the 5' RACE reads were re-called with MiXCR into one record per CDR3 protein. The table lists 350,000 to 500,000 distinct CDR3 sequences, about 19% of them singletons, with roughly 8.4% in the top ten. The CDR3 spans 16 residues. V was clipped by 0 bases and J by 1 base, with 11 bases between them. CDR1 is MGHRA and CDR2 is YSYEKL in the germline V gene. The J gene is TRBJ2-3, the V gene TRBV4-1, with D maybe TRBD2 (5 bases). This receptor was identified in an adult woman who had mild COVID-19 (a few samples of this study predate the infection). Cell type and time point are not known. The sequenced sample was PBMCs or a T cell subset sorted from them (not recorded which). The CDR3 nucleotides are TGCGCCAGCAGCCAAGATCTGGCGAGGGGCACAGATACGCAGTATTTT. Translated: CASSQDLARGTDTQYF.